Listed below are T cell receptor beta chains from one sample, sequenced in a study of blood T cell repertoires in COVID-19. Assay used: immunoSEQ multiplex PCR; TCRdb lists only in-frame clones, some missing. Of fewer than 150,000 clones listed, about 86% were seen once; the top ten hold about 4.3%. Material: peripheral blood. The receptor source for this set is a middle-aged woman with acute or convalescent COVID-19. The CDR3 runs from the conserved cysteine through the conserved F or W. Fields, in order: J gene, clone size, D gene, V gene, CDR3 DNA, CDR3 protein. D genes are given only for firm matches. A clone size is listed for some rows: how often the clone was seen (once, few, many), or a class if it is expanded.

TRBJ2-1	-	-	TRBV7-9	TGTGCCAGCAGCTTAGATGTGGAAGGGGGTGAGCAGTTCTTC	CASSLDVEGGEQFF
TRBJ1-4	-	-	TRBV21-1	TGTGCCAGCAGCTCCTTACAGGGCACTAATGAAAAACTGTTTTTT	CASSSLQGTNEKLFF
TRBJ2-7	-	TRBD1	TRBV7-8	TGTGCCAGCAGCTTAGTAGTGAACAGGGGGTCTACGTTCTCCTACGAGCAGTACTTC	CASSLVVNRGSTFSYEQYF
TRBJ1-4	-	-	TRBV9	TGTGCCAGCAGCGAAAGAGGACAGCTGAATGAAAAACTGTTTTTT	CASSERGQLNEKLFF
TRBJ2-5	few	TRBD2	TRBV19	TGTGCCAGTAAGGCGGGAGGGGAGACCCAGTACTTC	CASKAGGETQYF
TRBJ1-3	-	TRBD1	TRBV5-6	TGTGCCAGCAATACAGGGGGGAACACCATATATTTT	CASNTGGNTIYF
TRBJ2-3	-	-	TRBV6-1	TGTGCCAGCAGTGAAGCGTTGGGGGCGAAAGATACGCAGTATTTT	CASSEALGAKDTQYF
TRBJ1-2	-	TRBD1	TRBV28	TGTGCCAGCAGGACTGGGGACAGGAGGCTCTATGGCTACACCTTC	CASRTGDRRLYGYTF
TRBJ1-1	-	TRBD1	TRBV7-6	TGTGCCAGCAGCTTAGGGACAGGGATCAACACTGAAGCTTTCTTT	CASSLGTGINTEAFF
TRBJ2-1	-	TRBD2	TRBV7-9	TGTGCCAGCAGCTTATCAGCGGGAGGATTAGGGGAGCAGTTCTTC	CASSLSAGGLGEQFF
TRBJ1-1	once	-	TRBV5-1	TGCGCCAGCAGCTTGGTACCCGGGAGCTTGGCTTTCTTT	CASSLVPGSLAFF
TRBJ2-5	-	TRBD2	TRBV7-2	TGTGCCAGCAGCTTAATGGGACTAGCGGGAGGATCCGGAGAGACCCAGTACTTC	CASSLMGLAGGSGETQYF
TRBJ1-1	-	-	TRBV9	TGTGCCAGCAGCGTAGGAGGGAGCACTGAAGCTTTCTTT	CASSVGGSTEAFF
TRBJ2-1	-	TRBD2	TRBV29-1	TGCAGCGTTGAGGCGGGAGTTTCCTACAATGAGCAGTTCTTC	CSVEAGVSYNEQFF
TRBJ2-3	-	-	TRBV3-1/TRBV3-2	TGTGCCAGCAGCCAACGACACCGAGATACGCAGTATTTT	CASSQRHRDTQYF
TRBJ2-5	-	-	TRBV10-2	TGCGCCAGCAGACGGACAGAGGGGGGGCGAGAGACCCAGTACTTC	CASRRTEGGRETQYF
TRBJ2-7	-	-	TRBV11-1	TGTGCCAGCAGCTTGAGGGGCGGGGTCTACGAGCAGTACTTC	CASSLRGGVYEQYF
TRBJ2-5	-	TRBD1	TRBV7-9	TGTGCCAGCAGCTTATTTTTGGACAGGGGGCGTGAGACCCAGTACTTC	CASSLFLDRGRETQYF
TRBJ1-2	-	-	TRBV10-3	TGTGCCATCAGTGAGTCCACGGTCTATGGCTACACCTTC	CAISESTVYGYTF
TRBJ1-3	-	-	TRBV9	TGTGCCAGCAGCGCCCCGGGAAGCTCTGGAAACACCATATATTTT	CASSAPGSSGNTIYF
TRBJ2-7	once	TRBD2	TRBV2	TGTGCCACGAGCGGGGCGATCTCCTACGAGCAGTACTTC	CATSGAISYEQYF
TRBJ1-2	-	-	TRBV7-8	TGTGCCAGCAGCTTAGGAGGGTACTATGGCTACACCTTC	CASSLGGYYGYTF
TRBJ1-6	once	-	TRBV3-1/TRBV3-2	TGTGCCAGCAACAGTCGGACAGATAATTCACCCCTCCACTTT	CASNSRTDNSPLHF
TRBJ2-1	-	-	TRBV6-2/TRBV6-3	TGTGCCAGCAGTTACTCGTTTACGGGGGTTTCCTACAATGAGCAGTTCTTC	CASSYSFTGVSYNEQFF
TRBJ2-1	-	-	TRBV4-3	TGCGCCAGCAGCCATGGTACGCGCGATGAGCAGTTCTTC	CASSHGTRDEQFF
TRBJ2-7	-	TRBD1	TRBV18	TGTGCCAGCTCACCACGGGGACAGGGGAACGAGCAGTACTTC	CASSPRGQGNEQYF
TRBJ2-7	-	TRBD1	TRBV11-2	TGTGCCAGCAGCTTAGATGGACAGGGGGTATACGAGCAGTACTTC	CASSLDGQGVYEQYF
TRBJ2-3	-	TRBD2	TRBV4-3	TGCGCCAGCAGCCTCAACGGGCTAGCGGGAGGGCCTGGCACAGATACGCAGTATTTT	CASSLNGLAGGPGTDTQYF
TRBJ1-1	-	-	TRBV30	TGTGCCAGCCATAATCGTAGGACGGGAAAAACTGAAGCTTTCTTT	CASHNRRTGKTEAFF
TRBJ1-5	-	-	TRBV10-3	TGTGCCATAAGTCCGAGGTACAATCAGCCCCAGCATTTT	CAISPRYNQPQHF
TRBJ2-2	-	-	TRBV29-1	TGCAGAGTTGACCACCAGGGGGGAAGCACCGGGGAGCTGTTTTTT	CRVDHQGGSTGELFF
TRBJ2-3	-	TRBD2	TRBV29-1	TGCAGCGCAGGGGGACTAGCTAGCACAGATACGCAGTATTTT	CSAGGLASTDTQYF
TRBJ2-7	-	-	TRBV12-3/TRBV12-4	TGTGCCAGCAGTTTTACTGGCGAGCAGTACTTC	CASSFTGEQYF
TRBJ2-7	-	-	TRBV7-2	TGTGCCAGCAGCTTAGAACTTCCTAGCGATTCCTACGAGCAGTATTTC	CASSLELPSDSYEQYF
TRBJ2-7	-	-	TRBV20-1	TGCAGTGCTAGTATCCCGTACGAGCAGTACTTC	CSASIPYEQYF
TRBJ2-7	few	TRBD2	TRBV30	TGTGCCTTGAAGCCGGGACTAGGAAGCGAGCAGTACTTC	CALKPGLGSEQYF
TRBJ2-3	-	TRBD1	TRBV9	TGTGCCAGCAGCGTAGAATCAGGGGGCATTTTCGATACGCAGTATTTT	CASSVESGGIFDTQYF